A selection of T cell receptor beta chains follows, all from one sample in a study of blood T cell repertoires in COVID-19. Measured with immunoSEQ multiplex PCR; TCRdb has only the in-frame clones, and not every one. The sample includes under 200,000 clones, 85% to 90% seen only once; the top ten take under 13%. Sequencing was performed on peripheral blood. The receptors originated from a woman in her 70s with COVID-19, enrolled during active disease. CDR3s include the opening cysteine and the closing phenylalanine or tryptophan. A D gene is named only where the DNA matches it firmly. Clone size appears in some rows only: once, few, many, or a class for an expanded clone.

V gene	J gene	clone size	D gene	CDR3 protein	CDR3 DNA
TRBV6-4	TRBJ2-1	-	TRBD2	CASSDGPSGGLFEQFF	TGTGCCAGCAGTGATGGTCCTAGCGGGGGGCTTTTTGAGCAGTTCTTC
TRBV30	TRBJ2-2	-	TRBD2	CAWSVRLAGLANTGELFF	TGTGCCTGGAGTGTTAGGCTAGCGGGGCTCGCGAACACCGGGGAGCTGTTTTTT
TRBV7-2	TRBJ2-7	-	-	CASSPHSAGFPSYEQYF	TGTGCCAGCAGCCCACACTCGGCGGGGTTTCCCTCCTACGAGCAGTACTTC
TRBV28	TRBJ1-4	-	TRBD1	CASSLGTGLREKLFF	TGTGCCAGCAGTTTGGGGACAGGGCTCCGGGAAAAACTGTTTTTT
TRBV10-3	TRBJ2-1	-	TRBD1	CASRRDSEQFF	TGTGCCTCCCGTAGGGACAGCGAGCAGTTCTTC
TRBV28	TRBJ1-2	-	-	CASTQGSYGYTF	TGTGCCAGCACCCAGGGGAGCTATGGCTACACCTTC
TRBV5-1	TRBJ1-2	few	-	CASSTQGANYGYTF	TGCGCCAGCAGTACACAGGGCGCTAACTATGGCTACACCTTC
TRBV6-6	TRBJ2-7	-	-	CASNSAETYEQYF	TGTGCCAGCAACTCCGCCGAGACCTACGAGCAGTACTTC
TRBV7-2	TRBJ1-5	-	-	CASSLDGAANQPQHF	TGTGCCAGCAGCTTAGATGGGGCAGCCAATCAGCCCCAGCATTTT
TRBV2	TRBJ1-6	-	TRBD1	CASRGDRGSPPLHF	TGTGCCAGCAGAGGGGACAGGGGGAGTCCACCCCTCCACTTT
TRBV2	TRBJ1-5	-	-	CASEGVGNQPQHF	TGTGCCAGCGAGGGAGTTGGCAATCAGCCCCAGCATTTT
TRBV29-1	TRBJ1-1	-	-	CSVSGPGMTEAFF	TGCAGCGTGAGCGGGCCTGGGATGACTGAAGCTTTCTTT
TRBV2	TRBJ2-2	few	-	CASKGDPIGELFF	TGTGCCAGCAAGGGGGATCCCATTGGGGAGCTGTTTTTT
TRBV19	TRBJ2-5	-	TRBD1	CASSRGQGQETQYF	TGTGCCAGTAGTAGAGGACAGGGACAAGAGACCCAGTACTTC
TRBV11-1	TRBJ2-1	-	-	CASSFSLYNEQFF	TGTGCCAGCAGCTTTAGTCTTTACAATGAGCAGTTCTTC
TRBV13	TRBJ2-7	-	TRBD1	CASSFDRGNDEQYF	TGTGCCAGCAGCTTCGACAGGGGGAACGACGAGCAGTACTTC
TRBV29-1	TRBJ1-2	few	-	CSVDKGGYGYTF	TGCAGCGTTGATAAAGGCGGCTATGGCTACACCTTC
TRBV6-5	TRBJ2-4	-	TRBD1	CASNTGGSKNIQYF	TGTGCCAGCAATACAGGGGGATCCAAAAACATTCAGTACTTC
TRBV3-1/TRBV3-2	TRBJ1-1	-	-	CASSQVPGEAFF	TGTGCCAGCAGCCAAGTCCCAGGCGAAGCTTTCTTT
TRBV18	TRBJ2-7	-	-	CASSRPVQGHYEQYF	TGTGCCAGCTCACGGCCGGTACAGGGCCACTACGAGCAGTACTTC
TRBV6-5	TRBJ2-7	-	TRBD1	CASSYRDRGPYEQYF	TGTGCCAGCAGCTACCGGGACAGGGGGCCGTATGAGCAGTACTTC
TRBV9	TRBJ1-2	-	TRBD1	CASSAQTGGYGYTF	TGTGCCAGCAGCGCACAGACAGGGGGGTATGGCTACACCTTC
TRBV7-8	TRBJ2-2	-	-	CASSHTAGELFF	TGTGCCAGCAGCCATACGGCCGGGGAGCTGTTTTTT
TRBV3-1/TRBV3-2	TRBJ1-1	-	TRBD1	CASSQAGTESEAFF	TGTGCCAGCAGCCAGGCCGGGACAGAAAGTGAAGCTTTCTTT
TRBV24-1	TRBJ1-2	-	TRBD1	CATSDPDRVGYGYTF	TGTGCCACCAGTGATCCGGACAGGGTAGGGTATGGCTACACCTTC
TRBV7-9	TRBJ2-1	-	-	CASSLLQGSHEQFF	TGTGCCAGCAGCTTACTTCAGGGTAGCCATGAGCAGTTCTTC
TRBV19	TRBJ1-5	-	TRBD1	CASRMGQGTNQPQHF	TGTGCCAGTAGAATGGGACAGGGTACAAATCAGCCCCAGCATTTT
TRBV29-1	TRBJ1-5	-	TRBD1	CSVGGGNQSQHF	TGCAGCGTTGGAGGGGGCAATCAGTCCCAGCATTTT
TRBV2	TRBJ2-5	-	-	CASNKQGASQETQYF	TGTGCCAGCAACAAACAGGGTGCAAGCCAAGAGACCCAGTACTTC
TRBV29-1	TRBJ1-2	-	TRBD1	CSVRTGGHGYTF	TGCAGCGTCCGGACAGGGGGCCATGGCTACACCTTC
TRBV18	TRBJ2-7	few	-	CASSTEYEQYF	TGTGCCAGCTCGACAGAGTACGAGCAGTACTTC
TRBV11-2	TRBJ2-7	-	-	CASSSSRSYEQYF	TGTGCCAGCAGCTCGTCTAGGAGCTACGAGCAGTACTTC
TRBV7-2	TRBJ1-3	-	-	CASSFFTGGNTIYF	TGTGCCAGCAGCTTTTTTACAGGGGGAAACACCATATATTTT
TRBV18	TRBJ1-2	-	-	CASGQAGADYGYTF	TGTGCCAGCGGCCAAGCGGGGGCTGACTATGGCTACACCTTC
TRBV7-9	TRBJ1-2	-	-	CASSPAPSAGNYGYTF	TGTGCCAGCAGCCCCGCCCCCAGCGCCGGAAACTATGGCTACACCTTC
TRBV9	TRBJ1-3	-	TRBD1	CASSGAGGDTIYF	TGTGCCAGCAGCGGAGCAGGGGGAGACACCATATATTTT
TRBV7-9	TRBJ2-2	-	-	CASSIQRGGTNTGELFF	TGTGCCAGCAGCATCCAACGCGGGGGCACGAACACCGGGGAGCTGTTTTTT
TRBV5-5	TRBJ1-1	-	-	CASSLGGSRNTEAFF	TGTGCCAGCAGCTTGGGGGGCAGTAGGAACACTGAAGCTTTCTTT
TRBV3-1/TRBV3-2	TRBJ1-5	-	TRBD1	CASSLGSGQGISSNQPQHF	TGTGCCAGCAGCCTCGGCTCTGGACAGGGGATTTCTAGCAATCAGCCCCAGCATTTT
TRBV30	TRBJ1-5	-	-	CAWSVPGNLNQPQHF	TGTGCCTGGAGTGTACCGGGGAACCTCAATCAGCCCCAGCATTTT
TRBV5-1	TRBJ2-5	-	-	CASSFQEGTQYF	TGCGCCAGCAGCTTCCAGGAGGGGACCCAGTACTTC
TRBV2	TRBJ2-2	few	TRBD2	CASKLLAGDTGELFF	TGTGCCAGCAAGCTCCTAGCGGGGGATACCGGGGAGCTGTTTTTT
TRBV15	TRBJ1-2	-	-	CATSSLGTSGDYGYTF	TGTGCCACCAGCAGTTTGGGGACATCCGGAGACTATGGCTACACCTTC
TRBV7-2	TRBJ2-5	-	TRBD2	CASSPHSGGEETQYF	TGTGCCAGCAGCCCTCACTCTGGGGGGGAAGAGACCCAGTACTTC
TRBV28	TRBJ2-1	-	-	CATTDWYNEQFF	TGTGCCACCACGGACTGGTACAATGAGCAGTTCTTC
TRBV5-4	TRBJ2-2	-	-	CASSSGGNGLLNTGELFF	TGTGCCAGCAGCTCCGGAGGGAATGGCCTGTTGAACACCGGGGAGCTGTTTTTT
TRBV2	TRBJ1-1	-	-	CASSLDMNTEAFF	TGTGCCAGCAGCCTGGACATGAACACTGAAGCTTTCTTT
TRBV19	TRBJ1-5	-	TRBD1	CASSIDGGGLGQPQHF	TGTGCCAGTAGTATAGATGGAGGGGGCTTGGGGCAGCCCCAGCATTTT
TRBV28	TRBJ1-5	-	-	CASSFGAANQPQHF	TGTGCCAGCAGTTTTGGGGCAGCTAATCAGCCCCAGCATTTT
TRBV19	TRBJ2-1	-	-	CASSIRQKYNEQFF	TGTGCCAGTAGTATTCGACAGAAATACAATGAGCAGTTCTTC
TRBV11-2	TRBJ2-3	once	TRBD2	CASSYRPSGGAMADTQYF	TGTGCCAGCAGCTATAGGCCTAGCGGGGGGGCAATGGCAGATACGCAGTATTTT
TRBV5-1	TRBJ2-1	-	TRBD1	CASSTGQAYNEQFF	TGCGCCAGCAGCACCGGACAGGCTTACAATGAGCAGTTCTTC
TRBV5-1	TRBJ1-3	-	-	CASSAQGGSGNTIYF	TGCGCCAGCAGCGCACAGGGTGGGTCTGGAAACACCATATATTTT
TRBV7-2	TRBJ2-4	-	-	CARPNRILAKNIQYF	TGTGCCAGGCCCAACAGGATACTAGCCAAAAACATTCAGTACTTC
TRBV5-8	TRBJ1-1	-	-	CASSRDSNTEAFF	TGTGCCAGCAGCCGGGATTCGAACACTGAAGCTTTCTTT
TRBV6-6	TRBJ2-2	-	-	CASPGANTGELFF	TGTGCCAGCCCAGGGGCGAACACCGGGGAGCTGTTTTTT